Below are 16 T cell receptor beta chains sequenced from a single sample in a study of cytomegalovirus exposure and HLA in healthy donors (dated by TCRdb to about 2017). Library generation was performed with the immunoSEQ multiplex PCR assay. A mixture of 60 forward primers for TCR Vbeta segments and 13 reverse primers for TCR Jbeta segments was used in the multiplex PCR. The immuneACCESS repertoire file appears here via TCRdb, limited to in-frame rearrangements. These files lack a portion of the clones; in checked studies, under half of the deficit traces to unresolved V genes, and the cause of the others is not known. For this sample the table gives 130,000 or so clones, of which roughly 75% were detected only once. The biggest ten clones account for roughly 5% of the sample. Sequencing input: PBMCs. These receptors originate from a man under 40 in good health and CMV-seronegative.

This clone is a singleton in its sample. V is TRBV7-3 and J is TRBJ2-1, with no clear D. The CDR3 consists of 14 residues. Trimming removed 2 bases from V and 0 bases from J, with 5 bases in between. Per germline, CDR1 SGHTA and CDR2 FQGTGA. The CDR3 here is CASSLSSSYNEQFF. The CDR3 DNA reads TGTGCCAGCAGCTTATCGAGCTCCTACAATGAGCAGTTCTTC.

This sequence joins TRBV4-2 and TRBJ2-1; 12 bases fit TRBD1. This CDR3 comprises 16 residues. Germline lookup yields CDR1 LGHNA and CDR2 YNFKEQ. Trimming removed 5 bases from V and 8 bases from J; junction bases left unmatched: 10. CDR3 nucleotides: TGTGCCAGCAGCGAAACCGGGACAGGGGGCTTCTATGAGCAGTTCTTC. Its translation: CASSETGTGGFYEQFF.

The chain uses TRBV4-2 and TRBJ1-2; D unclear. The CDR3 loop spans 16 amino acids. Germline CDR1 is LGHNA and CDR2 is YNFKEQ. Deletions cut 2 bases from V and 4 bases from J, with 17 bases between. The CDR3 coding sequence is TGTGCCAGCAGCCAACCCGGTCTCGAAGAGCTCTATGGCTACACCTTC. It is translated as CASSQPGLEELYGYTF.

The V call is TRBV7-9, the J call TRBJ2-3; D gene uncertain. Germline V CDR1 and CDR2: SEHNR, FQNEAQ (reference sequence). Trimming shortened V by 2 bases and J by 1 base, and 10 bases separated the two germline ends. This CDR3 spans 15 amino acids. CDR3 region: CASSLTVRGTDTQYF. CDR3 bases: TGTGCCAGCAGCTTAACGGTGCGAGGCACAGATACGCAGTATTTT.

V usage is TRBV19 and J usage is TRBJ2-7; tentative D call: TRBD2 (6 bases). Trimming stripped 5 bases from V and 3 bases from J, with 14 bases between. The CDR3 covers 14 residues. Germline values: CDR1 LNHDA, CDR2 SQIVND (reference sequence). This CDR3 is CASSVGEAFYEQYF. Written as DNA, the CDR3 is TGTGCCAGTAGTGTGGGGGAGGCTTTCTACGAGCAGTACTTC.

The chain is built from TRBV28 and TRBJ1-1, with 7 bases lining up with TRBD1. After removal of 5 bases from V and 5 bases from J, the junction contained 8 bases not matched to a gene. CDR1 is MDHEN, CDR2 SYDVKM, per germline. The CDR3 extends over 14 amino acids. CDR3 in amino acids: CASSLPGGLTEAFF. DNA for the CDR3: TGTGCCAGCAGTCTGCCAGGGGGTTTGACTGAAGCTTTCTTT.

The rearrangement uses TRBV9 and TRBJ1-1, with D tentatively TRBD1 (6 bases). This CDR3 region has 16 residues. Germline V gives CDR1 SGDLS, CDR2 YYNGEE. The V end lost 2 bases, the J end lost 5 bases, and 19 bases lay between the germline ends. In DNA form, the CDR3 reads TGTGCCAGCAGCGTTTCGCCAGGGGTAGTTCGGACTGAAGCTTTCTTT. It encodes CASSVSPGVVRTEAFF.

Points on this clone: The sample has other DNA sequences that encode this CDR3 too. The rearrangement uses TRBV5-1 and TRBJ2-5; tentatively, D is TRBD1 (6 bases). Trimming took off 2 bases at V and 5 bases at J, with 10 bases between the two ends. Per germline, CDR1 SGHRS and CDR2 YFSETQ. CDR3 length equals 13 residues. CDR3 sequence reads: CASSLGGGETQYF. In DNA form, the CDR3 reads TGCGCCAGCAGCTTAGGGGGTGGGGAGACCCAGTACTTC.

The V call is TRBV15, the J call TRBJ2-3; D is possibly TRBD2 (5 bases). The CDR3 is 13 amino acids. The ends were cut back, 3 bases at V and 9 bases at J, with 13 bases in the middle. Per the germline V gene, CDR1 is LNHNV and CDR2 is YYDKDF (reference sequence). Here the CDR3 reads CATSRKGERTQYF. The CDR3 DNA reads TGTGCCACCAGCAGGAAGGGAGAACGGACGCAGTATTTT.

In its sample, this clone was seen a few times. CDR3 sequence reads: CASSSNRGRQETQYF. The CDR3 bases are TGTGCCAGCAGTTCCAATAGGGGGCGGCAAGAGACCCAGTACTTC. The chain couples TRBV28 to TRBJ2-5, with 7 bases lining up with TRBD1. J gave up 2 bases and V 4 bases, and 7 bases lay outside the gene matches. The CDR3 is made up of 15 amino acids. Germline V CDR1 and CDR2: MDHEN, SYDVKM.

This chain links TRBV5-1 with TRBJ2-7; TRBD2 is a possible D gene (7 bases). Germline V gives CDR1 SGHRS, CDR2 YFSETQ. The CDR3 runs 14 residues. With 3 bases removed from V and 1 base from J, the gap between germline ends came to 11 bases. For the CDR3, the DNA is TGCGCCAGCAGCTGGGGGGGGCGATCCTACGAGCAGTACTTC. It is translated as CASSWGGRSYEQYF.

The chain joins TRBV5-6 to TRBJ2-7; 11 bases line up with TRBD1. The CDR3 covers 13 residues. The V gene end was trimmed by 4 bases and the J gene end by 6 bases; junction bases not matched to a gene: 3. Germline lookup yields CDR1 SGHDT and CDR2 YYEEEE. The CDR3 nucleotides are TGTGCCAGCAGCATCGGGACAGGGGGCGAGCAGTACTTC. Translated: CASSIGTGGEQYF.

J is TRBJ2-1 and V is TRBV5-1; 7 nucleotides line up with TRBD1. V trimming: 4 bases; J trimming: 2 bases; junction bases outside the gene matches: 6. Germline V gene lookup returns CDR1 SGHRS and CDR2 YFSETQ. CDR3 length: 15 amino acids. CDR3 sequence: CASSPGQVTYNEQFF. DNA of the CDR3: TGCGCCAGCAGCCCCGGACAGGTGACCTACAATGAGCAGTTCTTC.

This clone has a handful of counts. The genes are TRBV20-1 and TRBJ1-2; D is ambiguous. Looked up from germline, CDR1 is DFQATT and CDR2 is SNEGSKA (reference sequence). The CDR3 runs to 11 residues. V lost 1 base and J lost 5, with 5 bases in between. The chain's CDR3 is CSARAGYGYTF. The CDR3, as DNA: TGCAGTGCTAGAGCGGGATATGGCTACACCTTC.

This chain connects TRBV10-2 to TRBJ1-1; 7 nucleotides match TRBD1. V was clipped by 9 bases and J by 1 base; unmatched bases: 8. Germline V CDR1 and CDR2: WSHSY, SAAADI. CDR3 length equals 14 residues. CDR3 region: CASQGTAANTEAFF. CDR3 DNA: TGCGCCAGTCAAGGGACAGCAGCGAACACTGAAGCTTTCTTT.

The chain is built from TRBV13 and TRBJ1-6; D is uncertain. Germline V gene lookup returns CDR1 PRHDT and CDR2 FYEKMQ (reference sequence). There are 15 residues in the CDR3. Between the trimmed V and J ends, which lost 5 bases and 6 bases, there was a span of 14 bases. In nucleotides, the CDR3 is TGTGCCAGCAGCCGACTCCTCCTCGGTAATTCACCCCTCCACTTT. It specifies CASSRLLLGNSPLHF.